This is a list of T cell receptor beta chains from one sample in a study of regulatory T cells in long-lasting Graves disease. TCRdb itself ran the multiplex PCR reads through MiXCR, one entry per CDR3 protein. The data contain hundreds of thousands of distinct CDR3 sequences, 22% of them singletons. This material consisted of peripheral blood mononuclear cells (PBMCs), taken when the disease was refractory, from a patient treated with antithyroid drugs. The receptor source for this set is a female donor with Graves disease. Each CDR3 is given with its conserved first and last residue. Fields, in order: V gene, clone size, J gene, D gene, CDR3 protein, CDR3 DNA. D genes are given only for firm matches. Part of the rows lack a size; the others show once, few, many or a class for expanded clones.

v_call: TRBV7-3; clone_size: many; j_call: TRBJ2-5; d_call: -; cdr3_aa: CASSTHRQETQYF; cdr3_nt: TGTGCCAGCAGCACACACCGGCAAGAGACCCAGTACTTC
v_call: TRBV7-2; clone_size: few; j_call: TRBJ2-6; d_call: -; cdr3_aa: CASSLQPPSSGANVLTF; cdr3_nt: TGTGCCAGCAGCTTGCAGCCTCCCAGCTCTGGGGCCAACGTCCTGACTTTC
v_call: TRBV2; clone_size: many; j_call: TRBJ1-5; d_call: -; cdr3_aa: CASSEESSNQPQHF; cdr3_nt: TGTGCCAGCAGTGAAGAGAGTTCCAATCAGCCCCAGCATTTT
v_call: TRBV6-1; clone_size: many; j_call: TRBJ1-2; d_call: -; cdr3_aa: CASSEEVRGYGYTF; cdr3_nt: TGTGCCAGCAGTGAAGAGGTCCGGGGCTATGGCTACACCTTC
v_call: TRBV7-2; clone_size: -; j_call: TRBJ2-1; d_call: -; cdr3_aa: CASSTRGLAFF; cdr3_nt: TGTGCCAGCAGCACCCGGGGGTTAGCGTTCTTC
v_call: TRBV10-3; clone_size: -; j_call: TRBJ2-7; d_call: -; cdr3_aa: CAISEDRAYEQHF; cdr3_nt: TGTGCCATCAGTGAGGATAGGGCCTACGAGCAGCACTTC
v_call: TRBV10-3; clone_size: many; j_call: TRBJ1-2; d_call: TRBD1; cdr3_aa: CAITQGDYGYTF; cdr3_nt: TGTGCCATCACTCAGGGGGACTATGGCTACACCTTC
v_call: TRBV7-2; clone_size: many; j_call: TRBJ2-5; d_call: TRBD2; cdr3_aa: CASSFFPGLAGGRGTQYF; cdr3_nt: TGTGCCAGCAGCTTCTTTCCGGGACTAGCGGGAGGCCGGGGGACCCAGTACTTC
v_call: TRBV19; clone_size: few; j_call: TRBJ2-2; d_call: -; cdr3_aa: CASVSRGHTGELFF; cdr3_nt: TGTGCCAGCGTTTCCAGGGGTCACACCGGGGAGCTGTTTTTT
v_call: TRBV5-1; clone_size: -; j_call: TRBJ1-2; d_call: -; cdr3_aa: CASNTVTSNYGYTF; cdr3_nt: TGCGCCAGCAACACAGTGACCTCTAACTATGGCTACACCTTC
v_call: TRBV15; clone_size: -; j_call: TRBJ2-1; d_call: TRBD2; cdr3_aa: CASSTGTSDYNEQFF; cdr3_nt: TGTGCCAGCAGTACCGGGACTAGCGACTACAATGAGCAGTTCTTC
v_call: TRBV27; clone_size: few; j_call: TRBJ2-1; d_call: TRBD2; cdr3_aa: CATSSGRAHVDNEQFF; cdr3_nt: TGTGCCACATCTAGCGGGAGGGCCCACGTGGACAATGAGCAGTTCTTC
v_call: TRBV5-1; clone_size: few; j_call: TRBJ1-2; d_call: TRBD1; cdr3_aa: CASSQSGQLNYGYTF; cdr3_nt: TGCGCCAGCAGCCAATCGGGACAGCTCAACTATGGCTACACCTTC
v_call: TRBV7-2; clone_size: many; j_call: TRBJ2-5; d_call: -; cdr3_aa: CASSLAGYQETQYF; cdr3_nt: TGTGCCAGCAGCTTAGCCGGCTACCAAGAGACCCAGTACTTC
v_call: TRBV3-1; clone_size: few; j_call: TRBJ2-7; d_call: -; cdr3_aa: CASSQQDSYEQYF; cdr3_nt: TGTGCCAGCAGCCAACAGGACTCCTACGAGCAGTACTTC
v_call: TRBV19; clone_size: -; j_call: TRBJ1-5; d_call: TRBD1; cdr3_aa: CATRTGQFEPQHF; cdr3_nt: TGTGCCACCAGGACAGGGCAGTTTGAGCCCCAGCATTTT
v_call: TRBV7-8; clone_size: many; j_call: TRBJ2-5; d_call: -; cdr3_aa: CASGKVDRTARKYQETQYF; cdr3_nt: TGTGCCAGCGGGAAGGTCGACCGGACTGCTCGAAAGTACCAAGAGACCCAGTACTTC
v_call: TRBV28; clone_size: many; j_call: TRBJ2-7; d_call: TRBD2; cdr3_aa: CASRRRPFVGRLAEPYSYEQYF; cdr3_nt: TGTGCCAGCAGGCGTCGACCGTTCGTAGGTAGACTAGCGGAACCTTATTCCTACGAGCAGTACTTC
v_call: TRBV7-8; clone_size: few; j_call: TRBJ2-2; d_call: -; cdr3_aa: CASSVRGLGLERTGELFF; cdr3_nt: TGTGCCAGCAGCGTGAGGGGCTTGGGGCTTGAGCGCACCGGGGAGCTGTTTTTT
v_call: TRBV10-3; clone_size: few; j_call: TRBJ1-2; d_call: -; cdr3_aa: CAISEWGYGYTF; cdr3_nt: TGTGCCATCAGTGAGTGGGGCTATGGCTACACCTTC
v_call: TRBV19; clone_size: many; j_call: TRBJ2-7; d_call: TRBD1; cdr3_aa: CASSALTGTGKNEQYF; cdr3_nt: TGTGCCAGTAGTGCCCTGACCGGGACAGGTAAAAACGAGCAGTACTTC
v_call: TRBV20-1; clone_size: -; j_call: TRBJ1-3; d_call: -; cdr3_aa: CSATVGRGNTIYF; cdr3_nt: TGCAGTGCTACCGTAGGACGAGGAAACACCATATATTTT
v_call: TRBV20-1; clone_size: few; j_call: TRBJ2-7; d_call: TRBD1; cdr3_aa: CSAGGQLTSYEQYF; cdr3_nt: TGCAGTGCAGGGGGACAGTTGACTTCCTACGAGCAGTACTTC
v_call: TRBV12-3/TRBV12-4; clone_size: -; j_call: TRBJ2-2; d_call: TRBD1; cdr3_aa: CASSPPGQGYAGELFF; cdr3_nt: TGTGCCAGCAGCCCCCCGGGACAGGGGTACGCCGGGGAGCTGTTTTTT
v_call: TRBV11-2; clone_size: -; j_call: TRBJ2-7; d_call: -; cdr3_aa: CASSPAVDTVYF; cdr3_nt: TGTGCCAGCAGCCCAGCGGTTGATACGGTGTACTTC
v_call: TRBV28; clone_size: few; j_call: TRBJ2-2; d_call: -; cdr3_aa: CASSRQETNTGELFF; cdr3_nt: TGTGCCAGCAGTAGACAGGAAACGAACACCGGGGAGCTGTTTTTT
v_call: TRBV2; clone_size: many; j_call: TRBJ1-4; d_call: -; cdr3_aa: CASSELRAEKLFF; cdr3_nt: TGTGCCAGCAGTGAGCTCAGGGCTGAAAAACTGTTTTTT
v_call: TRBV6-2/TRBV6-3; clone_size: few; j_call: TRBJ1-6; d_call: -; cdr3_aa: CASSDGFPLHF; cdr3_nt: TGTGCCAGCAGTGATGGGTTCCCCCTCCACTTT
v_call: TRBV4-1; clone_size: few; j_call: TRBJ2-5; d_call: TRBD2; cdr3_aa: CASSLYSGYRPQETQYF; cdr3_nt: TGCGCCAGCAGCCTATATAGCGGGTACCGGCCGCAAGAGACCCAGTACTTC
v_call: TRBV7-8; clone_size: -; j_call: TRBJ2-2; d_call: TRBD2; cdr3_aa: CASSLARTSGRGGRGMTGELFF; cdr3_nt: TGTGCCAGCAGCTTAGCCCGGACTAGCGGGAGAGGGGGAAGAGGAATGACCGGGGAGCTGTTTTTT
v_call: TRBV9; clone_size: -; j_call: TRBJ1-1; d_call: -; cdr3_aa: CANSVGAGTPEAFF; cdr3_nt: TGTGCCAACAGCGTAGGGGCAGGGACCCCTGAAGCTTTCTTT
v_call: TRBV5-6; clone_size: -; j_call: TRBJ1-2; d_call: TRBD1; cdr3_aa: CASSLGLTGLANYGYTF; cdr3_nt: TGTGCCAGCAGCTTGGGACTGACAGGGTTAGCTAACTATGGCTACACCTTC
v_call: TRBV27; clone_size: -; j_call: TRBJ2-6; d_call: TRBD1; cdr3_aa: CASTNRGLSSGANVLTF; cdr3_nt: TGTGCCAGCACGAACAGGGGGCTATCTTCCGGGGCCAACGTCCTGACTTTC
v_call: TRBV3-1; clone_size: few; j_call: TRBJ2-7; d_call: -; cdr3_aa: CASSQESTSYEQYF; cdr3_nt: TGTGCCAGCAGCCAAGAAAGTACCTCCTACGAGCAGTACTTC
v_call: TRBV10-3; clone_size: -; j_call: TRBJ2-5; d_call: -; cdr3_aa: CAISESKAAQETQYF; cdr3_nt: TGTGCCATCAGTGAGTCGAAAGCGGCCCAAGAGACCCAGTACTTC
v_call: TRBV27; clone_size: -; j_call: TRBJ1-2; d_call: -; cdr3_aa: CASSPQGGMGHGYTF; cdr3_nt: TGTGCCAGCAGTCCCCAGGGAGGGATGGGGCATGGCTACACCTTC